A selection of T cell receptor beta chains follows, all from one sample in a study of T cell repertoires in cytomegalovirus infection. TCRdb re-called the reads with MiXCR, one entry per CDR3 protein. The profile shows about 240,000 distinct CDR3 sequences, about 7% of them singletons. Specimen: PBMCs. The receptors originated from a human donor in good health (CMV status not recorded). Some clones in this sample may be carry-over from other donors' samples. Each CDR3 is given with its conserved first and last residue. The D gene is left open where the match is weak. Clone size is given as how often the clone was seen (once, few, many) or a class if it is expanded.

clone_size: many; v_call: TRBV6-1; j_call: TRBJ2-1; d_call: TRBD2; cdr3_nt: TGTGCCAGCAGTTTAGCGGGGGTGTACAATGAGCAGTTCTTC; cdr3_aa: CASSLAGVYNEQFF
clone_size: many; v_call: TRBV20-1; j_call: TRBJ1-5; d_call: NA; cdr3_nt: TGCAGTGCGCAGCCCCGGGACACCTATAGCAATCAGCCCCAGCATTTT; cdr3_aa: CSAQPRDTYSNQPQHF
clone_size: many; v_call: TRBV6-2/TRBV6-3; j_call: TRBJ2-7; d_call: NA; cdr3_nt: TGTGCCAGCAGTCTTACAGGGCCCTCTCGGAAGCAGTACTTC; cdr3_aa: CASSLTGPSRKQYF
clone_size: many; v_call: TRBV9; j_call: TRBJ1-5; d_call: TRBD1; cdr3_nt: TGTGCCAGCAGCGTAGTCGGGGGACAGGGGGGATTTGGCAATCAGCCCCAGCATTTT; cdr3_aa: CASSVVGGQGGFGNQPQHF
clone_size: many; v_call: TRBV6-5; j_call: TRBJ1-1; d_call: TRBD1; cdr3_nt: TGTGCCAGCAGTTACTCGACAGGGGGCAAGTACCTCTTT; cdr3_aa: CASSYSTGGKYLF
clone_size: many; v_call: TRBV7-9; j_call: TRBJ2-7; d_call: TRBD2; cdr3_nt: TGTGCCAGCAGTTGGATAACCGGGACTAGCGGGGGGAACTACGAGCAGTACTTC; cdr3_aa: CASSWITGTSGGNYEQYF
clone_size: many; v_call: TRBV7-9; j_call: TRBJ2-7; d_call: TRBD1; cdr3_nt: TGTGCCAGCAGCTTATATCGAGACAGGGGGTTGAAGGAGCAGTACTTC; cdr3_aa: CASSLYRDRGLKEQYF
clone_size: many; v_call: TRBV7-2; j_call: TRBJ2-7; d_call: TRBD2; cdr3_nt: TGTGCCAGCAGCTTAGTTCCTAGCGGGGGGTTCTACGAGCAGTACTTC; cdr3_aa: CASSLVPSGGFYEQYF
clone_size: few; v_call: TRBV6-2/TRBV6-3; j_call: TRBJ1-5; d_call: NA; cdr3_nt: TGTGCCAGCAGTTACTCGAATGCAGGCAGGATTAGCAATCAGCCCCAGCATTTT; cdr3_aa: CASSYSNAGRISNQPQHF
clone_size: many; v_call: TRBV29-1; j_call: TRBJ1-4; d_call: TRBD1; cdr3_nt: TGCAGCGCCAGCGGGAGCAGGGGGCCTACAACTAATGAAAAACTGTTTTTT; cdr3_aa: CSASGSRGPTTNEKLFF
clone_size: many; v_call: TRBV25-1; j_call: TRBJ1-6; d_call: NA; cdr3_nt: TGTGCCAGCAGTGATCTATACCCAGCAGGAAATAATTCACCCCTCCACTTT; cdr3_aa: CASSDLYPAGNNSPLHF
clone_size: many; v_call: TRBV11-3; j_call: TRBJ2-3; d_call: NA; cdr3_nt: TGTGCCAGCAGCTTAAGTTTAGCGAGCACAGATACGCAGTATTTT; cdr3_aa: CASSLSLASTDTQYF
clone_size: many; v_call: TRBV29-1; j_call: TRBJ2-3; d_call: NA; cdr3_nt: TGCAGCGTTGATGCGTCTAATGTTTGGCCCCCGACAGATACGCAGTATTTT; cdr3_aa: CSVDASNVWPPTDTQYF
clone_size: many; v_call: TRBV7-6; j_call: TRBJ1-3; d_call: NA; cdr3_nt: TGTGCCAGCAGCCCTTATGACTCTGGAAACACCATATATTTT; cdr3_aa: CASSPYDSGNTIYF
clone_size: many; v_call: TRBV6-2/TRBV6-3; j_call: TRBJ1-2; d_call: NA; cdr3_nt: TGTGCCAGCAGCTCCTCCCTCGACCTTGGCTATGGCTACACCTTC; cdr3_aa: CASSSSLDLGYGYTF